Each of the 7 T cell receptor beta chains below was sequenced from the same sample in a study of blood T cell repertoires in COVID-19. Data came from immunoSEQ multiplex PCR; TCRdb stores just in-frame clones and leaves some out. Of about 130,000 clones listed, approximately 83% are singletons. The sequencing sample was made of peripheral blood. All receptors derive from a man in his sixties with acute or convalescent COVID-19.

CDR3 region: CASSIGAGGYYGYTF. In DNA, the CDR3 is TGTGCCAGTAGTATCGGCGCAGGGGGCTACTATGGCTACACCTTC. The chain joins TRBV19 to TRBJ1-2; 8 bases align to TRBD1. V dropped 3 bases and J dropped 3; count of bases not matched to a gene: 6. Germline V gives CDR1 LNHDA, CDR2 SQIVND (reference sequence). This CDR3 region has 15 residues.

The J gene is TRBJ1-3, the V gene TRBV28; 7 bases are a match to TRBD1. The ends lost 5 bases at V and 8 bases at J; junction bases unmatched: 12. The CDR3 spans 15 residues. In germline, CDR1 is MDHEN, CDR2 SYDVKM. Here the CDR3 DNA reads TGTGCCAGCAGTCCGGGACAGCCAAGTGTGGACACCATATATTTT. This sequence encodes CASSPGQPSVDTIYF.

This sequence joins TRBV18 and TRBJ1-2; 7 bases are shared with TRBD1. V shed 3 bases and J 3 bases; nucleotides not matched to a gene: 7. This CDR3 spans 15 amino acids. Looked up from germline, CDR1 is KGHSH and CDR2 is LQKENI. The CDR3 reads CASSPSPDRDYGYTF. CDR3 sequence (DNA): TGTGCCAGCTCACCCAGCCCCGACAGGGACTATGGCTACACCTTC.

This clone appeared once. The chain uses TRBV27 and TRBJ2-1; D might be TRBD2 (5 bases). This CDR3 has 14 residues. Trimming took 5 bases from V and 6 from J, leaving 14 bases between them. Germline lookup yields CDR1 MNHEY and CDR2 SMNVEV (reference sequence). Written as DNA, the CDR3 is TGTGCCAGCAGTCTAACTAGGAATAGCAATGAGCAGTTCTTC. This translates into CASSLTRNSNEQFF.

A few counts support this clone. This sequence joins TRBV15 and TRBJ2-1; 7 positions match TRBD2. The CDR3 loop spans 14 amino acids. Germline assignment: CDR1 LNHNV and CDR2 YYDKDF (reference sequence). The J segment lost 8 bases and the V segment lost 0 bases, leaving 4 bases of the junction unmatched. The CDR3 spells CATSRDNRGDEQFF. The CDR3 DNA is TGTGCCACCAGCAGAGATAATCGGGGGGATGAGCAGTTCTTC. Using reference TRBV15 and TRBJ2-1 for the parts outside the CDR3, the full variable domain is DAMVIQNPRYQVTQFGKPVTLSCSQTLNHNVMYWYQQKSSQAPKLLFHYYDKDFNNEADTPDNFQSRRPNTSFCFLDIRSPGLGDTAMYLCATSRDNRGDEQFFGPGTRLTVL.

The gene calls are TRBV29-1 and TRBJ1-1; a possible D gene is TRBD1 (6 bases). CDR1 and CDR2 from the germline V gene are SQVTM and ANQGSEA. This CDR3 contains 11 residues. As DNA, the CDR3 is TGCAGTACAGGGAGGAACACTGAAGCTTTCTTT. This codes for CSTGRNTEAFF.

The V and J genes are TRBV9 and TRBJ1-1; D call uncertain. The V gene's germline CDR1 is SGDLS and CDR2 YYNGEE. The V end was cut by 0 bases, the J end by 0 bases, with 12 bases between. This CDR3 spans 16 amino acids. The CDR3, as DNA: TGTGCCAGCAGCGTAGAGCCGGGAGTCATGAACACTGAAGCTTTCTTT. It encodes CASSVEPGVMNTEAFF. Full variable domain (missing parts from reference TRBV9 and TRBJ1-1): DSGVTQTPKHLITATGQRVTLRCSPRSGDLSVYWYQQSLDQGLQFLIQYYNGEERAKGNILERFSAQQFPDLHSELNLSSLELGDSALYFCASSVEPGVMNTEAFFGQGTRLTVV.